The 26 T cell receptor beta chains reported below all come from one sample, sequenced in a study of Ad26.COV2.S vaccination and SARS-CoV-2 variants. Treatment reported: 15 to 20 received Ad26.COV2.S at low or high dose, single or two shots; 5 received placebo; per-sample allocation not given. Day 63 after the first injection of vaccine or placebo was the sampling time. Clones were sequenced by immunoSEQ multiplex PCR, and TCRdb holds only the in-frame ones, with some missing. The data hold some 270,000 clones, with roughly nine tenths observed a single time. Sequencing used peripheral blood, obtained in a trial of Ad26.COV2.S vaccine versus placebo. All receptors come from a person between 18 and 65 years old who received the Ad26.COV2.S COVID-19 vaccine or a placebo.

This chain uses TRBV5-6 with TRBJ2-7, with 7 bases identical to TRBD1. J was trimmed by 4 bases and V by 4 bases; bases with no gene match: 5. CDR1 is SGHDT, CDR2 YYEEEE, per germline. The CDR3 length is 13 residues. For the CDR3, the DNA is TGTGCCAGCAGCCCAGACAGGGAATACGAGCAGTACTTC. Protein sequence: CASSPDREYEQYF.

As for this clone: At one end, the junction sequence differs from germline, possibly due to a read error. The gene calls are TRBV12-3 or TRBV12-4 and TRBJ1-1; D not resolved. CDR3 length: 13 residues. CDR3 sequence reads: CASRLTERPEAFF. The CDR3 nucleotides are TGTGCCAGCCGTTTAACGGAGCGGCCTGAAGCTTTCTTT.

CDR3 residues: CASTRIGADTQYF. CDR3 DNA sequence: TGTGCCAGTACACGGATCGGAGCAGATACGCAGTATTTT. This chain joins TRBV7-2 and TRBJ2-3; D unresolved. Trimming removed 9 bases from V and 4 bases from J, with 14 bases in between. The germline V gene encodes CDR1 SGHTA and CDR2 FQGNSA. This CDR3 is 13 amino acids long.

The rearrangement uses TRBV27 and TRBJ2-1; weak D call: TRBD2 (5 bases). Trimming left V 5 bases short and J 5 bases short, with 31 bases between. The CDR3 runs 20 residues. Germline CDR1 and CDR2: MNHEY and SMNVEV (reference sequence). The CDR3 protein is CASSPPLQSGLQTHNNEQFF. The DNA for the CDR3 is TGTGCCAGCAGTCCCCCACTTCAAAGCGGACTTCAAACTCACAACAATGAGCAGTTCTTC.

The chain employs TRBV6-5 and TRBJ2-7, with 7 bases aligning to TRBD1. The CDR3 sequence is 15 residues long. Trimming took 3 bases from V and 1 from J; bases not matched to a gene: 6. Germline CDR1 and CDR2: MNHEY and SVGAGI. DNA for the CDR3: TGTGCCAGCAGTTATTCTTCGGGACAGTCCTACGAGCAGTACTTC. This translates into CASSYSSGQSYEQYF.

The genes are TRBV4-2 and TRBJ2-5; the D gene could be TRBD1 or TRBD2 (5 bases each). The length of the CDR3 is 18 residues. Germline V CDR1 and CDR2: LGHNA, YNFKEQ. Trimming removed 1 base from V and 4 bases from J, with 22 bases in between. CDR3 DNA: TGTGCCAGCAGCCAAGCAGGAGGTGGGACCCTGGGACGAGAGACCCAGTACTTC. Translation: CASSQAGGGTLGRETQYF.

This rearrangement joins TRBV5-1 to TRBJ2-5; tentatively, D is TRBD2 (6 bases). The CDR3 covers 13 residues. Germline CDR1 reads SGHRS; CDR2 reads YFSETQ. V was trimmed by 2 bases and J by 5 bases, leaving 10 bases between them. The DNA of the CDR3 is TGCGCCAGCAGCTTTGGTGCGGGGGAGACCCAGTACTTC. Protein sequence: CASSFGAGETQYF.

The CDR3 spells CASSPHRGLGNEQFF. Here the CDR3 DNA reads TGCGCCAGCAGCCCACACAGGGGGCTGGGAAATGAGCAGTTCTTC. V is TRBV4-3 and J is TRBJ2-1, with 9 bases identical to TRBD1. Germline trimming cut 4 bases from V and 7 bases from J; bases unmatched to any gene: 8. The CDR3 totals 15 residues. Germline-derived CDR1 and CDR2 are LGHNA and YSLEER.

This chain links TRBV5-4 with TRBJ1-4, with 9 bases aligning to TRBD1. Per germline, CDR1 SGHNT and CDR2 YYREEE (reference sequence). The CDR3 has 16 residues. V shed 4 bases and J 2 bases; nucleotides not matched to a gene: 6. The CDR3 loop reads CASSTWTGVTNEKLFF. CDR3 sequence (DNA): TGTGCCAGCAGCACCTGGACAGGGGTTACTAATGAAAAACTGTTTTTT. The full variable domain, rest sourced from reference TRBV5-4 and TRBJ1-4, is ETGVTQSPTHLIKTRGQQVTLRCSSQSGHNTVSWYQQALGQGPQFIFQYYREEENGRGNFPPRFSGLQFPNYSSELNVNALELDDSALYLCASSTWTGVTNEKLFFGSGTQLSVL.

The chain carries TRBV4-3 and TRBJ1-1; D is undetermined. The CDR3 covers 12 residues. V was clipped by 5 bases and J by 0 bases, with 4 bases between them. Germline CDR1 is LGHNA and CDR2 is YSLEER. The CDR3 reads CASSFMNTEAFF. DNA of the CDR3: TGCGCCAGCAGCTTCATGAACACTGAAGCTTTCTTT.

The gene calls are TRBV4-1 and TRBJ1-1; D remains ambiguous. Germline loops: CDR1 MGHRA, CDR2 YSYEKL. The CDR3 totals 14 residues. With 4 bases removed from V and 3 bases from J, the gap between germline ends came to 12 bases. The CDR3 here is CASSPSNRDTEAFF. Written as DNA, the CDR3 is TGCGCCAGCAGCCCCAGCAACCGGGACACTGAAGCTTTCTTT.

The rearrangement joins TRBV7-9 to TRBJ2-3, with 9 bases that match TRBD1. The CDR3 spans 14 residues. V shed 11 bases and J 0 bases; nucleotides not matched to a gene: 6. Germline V gene lookup returns CDR1 SEHNR and CDR2 FQNEAQ (reference sequence). CDR3 residues: CAARQGGSTDTQYF. CDR3 DNA sequence: TGTGCCGCTCGACAGGGGGGTAGCACAGATACGCAGTATTTT. Full variable domain (rest looked up from reference TRBV7-9 and TRBJ2-3): DTGVSQNPRHKITKRGQNVTFRCDPISEHNRLYWYRQTLGQGPEFLTYFQNEAQLEKSRLLSDRFSAERPKGSFSTLEIQRTEQGDSAMYLCAARQGGSTDTQYFGPGTRLTVL.

This chain joins TRBV9 and TRBJ2-4; 11 nucleotides align to TRBD2. J was trimmed by 6 bases and V by 2 bases; bases with no gene match: 7. This CDR3 is built from 16 residues. Germline CDR1 reads SGDLS; CDR2 reads YYNGEE. CDR3 region: CASSVRPSGGRNIQYF. As DNA, the CDR3 is TGTGCCAGCAGCGTCCGACCTAGCGGGGGGAGAAACATTCAGTACTTC.

V usage is TRBV11-2 and J usage is TRBJ2-1, with 10 bases matching TRBD2. There are 16 residues in the CDR3. Germline CDR1 is SGHAT and CDR2 is FQNNGV. V shed 0 bases, J shed 9 bases, and the junction held 8 bases outside the gene matches. The CDR3 DNA follows: TGTGCCAGCAGCTTAGATCGGGCTAGCGGGGGCGGTGAGCAGTTCTTC. This encodes CASSLDRASGGGEQFF. The variable domain in full, completed from reference TRBV11-2 and TRBJ2-1, reads EAGVAQSPRYKIIEKRQSVAFWCNPISGHATLYWYQQILGQGPKLLIQFQNNGVVDDSQLPKDRFSAERLKGVDSTLKIQPAKLEDSAVYLCASSLDRASGGGEQFFGPGTRLTVL.

This clone came up once. The chain couples TRBV9 to TRBJ1-1, with D possibly TRBD1 on 6 matching bases. The V end was cut by 4 bases, the J end by 4 bases, with 17 bases between. CDR1 is SGDLS and CDR2 is YYNGEE in the germline V gene. The CDR3 consists of 15 residues. CDR3 protein: CASSPTGISSTEAFF. The DNA for the CDR3 is TGTGCCAGCAGCCCCACAGGGATCTCGAGCACTGAAGCTTTCTTT.

This chain connects TRBV7-8 to TRBJ2-1; 7 bases align to TRBD2. The V gene end was trimmed by 0 bases and the J gene end by 0 bases; junction bases not matched to a gene: 5. The CDR3 loop spans 17 amino acids. Germline V gene lookup returns CDR1 SGHVS and CDR2 FQNEAQ. CDR3 sequence reads: CASSLAGGFSSYNEQFF. DNA for the CDR3: TGTGCCAGCAGCTTAGCGGGAGGGTTCAGCTCCTACAATGAGCAGTTCTTC. Full variable domain (remainder filled in from reference TRBV7-8 and TRBJ2-1): GAGVSQSPRYKVAKRGQDVALRCDPISGHVSLFWYQQALGQGPEFLTYFQNEAQLDKSGLPSDRFFAERPEGSVSTLKIQRTQQEDSAVYLCASSLAGGFSSYNEQFFGPGTRLTVL.

The chain combines TRBV11-1 with TRBJ2-1, with TRBD2 matching 10 bases. Unmatched junction bases numbered 10, after V lost 5 bases and J lost 6 bases. Germline V gene sequence: CDR1 SGHAT, CDR2 FQDESV (reference sequence). The CDR3 has 16 amino acids. The CDR3 DNA sequence: TGTGCCAGCAGCCTCCTCCCAAGCGGGAGGGTCAATGAGCAGTTCTTC. Amino acids: CASSLLPSGRVNEQFF.

The chain employs TRBV21-1 and TRBJ1-2; the table names TRBD1, a call not compared with the DNA. TRBV21-1 is a recognized pseudogene. CDR3 length: 15 residues. The CDR3 protein is CASPYRGQTNYGYTF. In DNA, the CDR3 is TGTGCTAGCCCCTACAGGGGGCAGACTAACTATGGCTACACCTTC.

V and J are TRBV9 and TRBJ2-3, with 8 bases lining up with TRBD2. The CDR3 runs to 16 residues. Looked up from germline, CDR1 is SGDLS and CDR2 is YYNGEE. Germline trimming cut 4 bases from V and 4 bases from J; bases unmatched to any gene: 11. This chain's CDR3 is CASSSEPGGGSDTQYF. As DNA, the CDR3 is TGTGCCAGCAGCTCCGAGCCCGGGGGGGGTTCAGATACGCAGTATTTT.

The chain recombines TRBV3-1 (or the pseudogene TRBV3-2) with TRBJ2-3, with a weak D call TRBD1 (5 bases). The CDR3 sequence is 15 residues long. Trimming stripped 0 bases from V and 6 bases from J, with 13 bases between. Germline loops: CDR1 LGHDT, CDR2 YNNKEL (reference sequence). Here the CDR3 reads CASSQDGRVWDTQYF. CDR3 DNA: TGTGCCAGCAGCCAAGATGGCAGGGTTTGGGATACGCAGTATTTT.

The chain uses TRBV7-2 and TRBJ2-7; unclear D gene. CDR3 length equals 13 residues. The V end was cut by 5 bases, the J end by 6 bases, with 14 bases between. CDR1 and CDR2 (germline): SGHTA, FQGNSA. In DNA form, the CDR3 reads TGTGCCAGCAGCCCGAAGACTCGAAGCGAGCAGTACTTC. Translated: CASSPKTRSEQYF.

The J gene is TRBJ1-2, the V gene TRBV30; D gene uncertain. The CDR3 consists of 15 residues. Germline assignment: CDR1 GTSNPN and CDR2 SVGIG (reference sequence). Trimming left V 1 base short and J 1 base short, with 13 bases between. The chain's CDR3 is CAWSGSLEVNYGYTF. As DNA, the CDR3 is TGTGCCTGGAGTGGATCTCTAGAGGTTAACTATGGCTACACCTTC.

The rearrangement links TRBV5-3 to TRBJ2-7; D is unclear. TRBV5-3 is an open reading frame whose function is uncertain. The length of the CDR3 is 15 residues. The V end lost 4 bases, the J end lost 2 bases, and 16 bases lay between the germline ends. The CDR3 here is CARSPPVGNAYEQYV. CDR3 coding DNA: TGTGCCAGAAGCCCTCCGGTGGGGAACGCCTACGAGCAGTACGTC.

This chain links TRBV10-3 with TRBJ1-4; no clear D gene. Germline loops: CDR1 ENHRY, CDR2 SYGVKD. Between the trimmed V and J ends, which lost 3 bases and 4 bases, there was a span of 6 bases. The CDR3 consists of 13 residues. The CDR3 reads CAISEPGNEKLFF. CDR3 bases: TGTGCCATCAGTGAACCGGGTAATGAAAAACTGTTTTTT.

This clone appeared a single time. The rearrangement links TRBV30 to TRBJ2-5; no clear D gene. Germline V gene data show CDR1 as GTSNPN and CDR2 as SVGIG (reference sequence). Deletions cut 3 bases from V and 4 bases from J, with 21 bases between. CDR3 length: 16 amino acids. CDR3 region: CAWRGNEVGYVETQYF. The CDR3 DNA reads TGTGCCTGGAGAGGGAATGAAGTGGGGTATGTAGAGACCCAGTACTTC.

V and J are TRBV11-1 and TRBJ2-5; tentatively, D is TRBD2 (6 bases). Between the trimmed V and J ends, which lost 5 bases and 4 bases, there was a span of 8 bases. Germline V gene sequence: CDR1 SGHAT, CDR2 FQDESV (reference sequence). The CDR3 is 12 amino acids. CDR3 sequence: CASSGSGETQYF. The CDR3 DNA follows: TGTGCCAGCAGCGGTAGCGGAGAGACCCAGTACTTC.